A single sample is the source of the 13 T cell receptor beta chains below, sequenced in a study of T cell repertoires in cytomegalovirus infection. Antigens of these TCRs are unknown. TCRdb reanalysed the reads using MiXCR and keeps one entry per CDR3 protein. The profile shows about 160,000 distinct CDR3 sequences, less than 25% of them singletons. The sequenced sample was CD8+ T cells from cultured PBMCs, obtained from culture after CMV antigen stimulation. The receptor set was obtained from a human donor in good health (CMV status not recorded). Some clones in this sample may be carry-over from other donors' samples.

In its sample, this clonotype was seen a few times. The CDR3 spells CASSPDRGQRGTEAFF. In DNA, the CDR3 is TGCGCCAGCAGCCCCGACAGGGGGCAAAGAGGGACTGAAGCTTTCTTT. The chain employs TRBV4-1 and TRBJ1-1; 10 nucleotides agree with TRBD1. Germline assignment: CDR1 MGHRA and CDR2 YSYEKL. With V trimmed by 4 bases and J by 5 bases, 10 bases remained unmatched. The CDR3 length is 16 residues.

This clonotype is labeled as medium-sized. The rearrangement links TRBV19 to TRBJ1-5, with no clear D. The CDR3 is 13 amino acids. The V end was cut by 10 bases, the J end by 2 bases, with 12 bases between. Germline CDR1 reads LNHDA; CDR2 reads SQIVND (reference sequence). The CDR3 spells CATLSGGNQPQHF. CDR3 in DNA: TGTGCCACCCTATCGGGCGGCAATCAGCCCCAGCATTTT.

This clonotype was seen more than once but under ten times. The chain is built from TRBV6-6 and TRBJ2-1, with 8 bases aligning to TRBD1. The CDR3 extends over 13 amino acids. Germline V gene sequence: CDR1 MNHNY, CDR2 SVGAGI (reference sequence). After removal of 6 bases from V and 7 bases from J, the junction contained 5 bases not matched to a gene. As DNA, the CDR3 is TGTGCCAGCAGCCGACAGGGGACTAATGAGCAGTTCTTC. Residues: CASSRQGTNEQFF.

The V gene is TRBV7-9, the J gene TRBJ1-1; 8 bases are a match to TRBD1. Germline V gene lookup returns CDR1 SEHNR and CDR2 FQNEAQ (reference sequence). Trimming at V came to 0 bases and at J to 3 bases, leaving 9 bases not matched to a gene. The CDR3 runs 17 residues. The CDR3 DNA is TGTGCCAGCAGCTTAGCTACAGGGGGGAGGGTGGACACTGAAGCTTTCTTT. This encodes CASSLATGGRVDTEAFF.

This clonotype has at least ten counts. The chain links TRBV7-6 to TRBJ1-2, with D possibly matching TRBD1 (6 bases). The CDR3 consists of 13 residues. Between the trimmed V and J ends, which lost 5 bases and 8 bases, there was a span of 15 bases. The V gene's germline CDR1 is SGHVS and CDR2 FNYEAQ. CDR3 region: CASSLDPGGGYTF. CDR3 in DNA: TGTGCCAGCAGCCTAGACCCTGGGGGCGGCTACACCTTC. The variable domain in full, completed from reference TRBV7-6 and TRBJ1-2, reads GAGVSQSPRYKVTKRGQDVALRCDPISGHVSLYWYRQALGQGPEFLTYFNYEAQQDKSGLPNDRFSAERPEGSISTLTIQRTEQRDSAMYRCASSLDPGGGYTFGSGTRLTVV.

CDR3 nucleotides: TGTGCCAGCAGCTTTGTCCCGGGACAGCTTACCGGGGAGCTGTTTTTT. Encoded protein: CASSFVPGQLTGELFF. The chain employs TRBV7-8 and TRBJ2-2; 7 nucleotides agree with TRBD1. Germline CDR1 is SGHVS and CDR2 is FQNEAQ. CDR3 length: 16 residues. Trimming at V came to 3 bases and at J to 5 bases, leaving 9 bases not matched to a gene.

CDR3 bases: TGTGCCAGCAGCCAACTTACCGGGACAGGGTTCACAGATACGCAGTATTTT. Protein product: CASSQLTGTGFTDTQYF. The chain recombines TRBV14 with TRBJ2-3; 9 bases match TRBD1. The ends lost 2 bases at V and 2 bases at J; junction bases unmatched: 8. Germline assignment: CDR1 SGHDN and CDR2 FVKESK. CDR3 length: 17 residues.

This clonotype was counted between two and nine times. CDR3 bases: TGCGCCAGCCTCTCACCACCCGGGGAGCTGTTTTTT. This gives the protein CASLSPPGELFF. The chain is built from TRBV4-1 and TRBJ2-2, with unresolved D. The germline gives CDR1 MGHRA, CDR2 YSYEKL. V shed 8 bases and J shed 6 bases, with 10 bases lying between them. The CDR3 is 12 amino acids.

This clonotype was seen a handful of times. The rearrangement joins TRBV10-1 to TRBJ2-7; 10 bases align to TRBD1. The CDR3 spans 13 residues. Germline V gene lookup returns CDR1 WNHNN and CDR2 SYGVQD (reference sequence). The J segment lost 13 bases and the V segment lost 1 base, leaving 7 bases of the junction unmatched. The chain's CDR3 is CASSEFLDRGLYF. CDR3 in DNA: TGCGCCAGCAGTGAGTTTCTGGACAGGGGGTTATACTTC.

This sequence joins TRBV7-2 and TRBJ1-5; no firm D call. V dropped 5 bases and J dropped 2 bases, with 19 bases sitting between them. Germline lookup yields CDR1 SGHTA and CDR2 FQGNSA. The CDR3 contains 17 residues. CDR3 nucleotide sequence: TGTGCCAGCAGCCCCCCTAGGCGTAGGTCCGGCAATCAGCCCCAGCATTTT. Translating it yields CASSPPRRRSGNQPQHF.

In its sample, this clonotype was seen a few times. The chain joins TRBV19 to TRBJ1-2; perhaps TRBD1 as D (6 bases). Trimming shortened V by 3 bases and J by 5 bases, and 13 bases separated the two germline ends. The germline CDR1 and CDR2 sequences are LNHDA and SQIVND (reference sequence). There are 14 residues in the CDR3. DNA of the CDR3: TGTGCCAGTAGTATCGGGGGGCTGACATATGGCTACACCTTC. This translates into CASSIGGLTYGYTF.

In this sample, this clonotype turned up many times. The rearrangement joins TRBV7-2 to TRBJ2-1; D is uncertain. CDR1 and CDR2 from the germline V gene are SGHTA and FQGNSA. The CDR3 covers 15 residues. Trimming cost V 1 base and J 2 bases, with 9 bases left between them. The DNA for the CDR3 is TGTGCCAGCAGCTTAGACCCTTACACCTACAATGAGCAGTTCTTC. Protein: CASSLDPYTYNEQFF.

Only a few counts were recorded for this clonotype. In DNA form, the CDR3 reads TGTGCCAGCAGCCCGACAGGGGAGCCGCCCCAGCATTTT. Protein: CASSPTGEPPQHF. The chain combines TRBV7-9 with TRBJ1-5, with 8 positions matching TRBD1. V dropped 5 bases and J dropped 9; count of bases not matched to a gene: 6. The germline V gene encodes CDR1 SEHNR and CDR2 FQNEAQ (reference sequence). CDR3 size: 13 residues.